The 30 T cell receptor beta chains given below trace back to one sample, sequenced in a study of T cells in Graves' hyperthyroidism and ophthalmopathy. TCR beta CDR3 regions were amplified from RNA transcripts. The TCR CDR3 was amplified in a first-round RT-PCR using the HTBI primer set. TCRdb processed the multiplex PCR reads anew with MiXCR; each CDR3 protein has one entry. The sample carries hundreds of thousands of distinct CDR3 sequences, less than 45% recorded once. The sequenced sample consisted of peripheral blood or thyroid tissue (not recorded which). The receptors shown here come from an adult man with Graves' disease, either hyperthyroidism or ophthalmopathy (not recorded which).

J is TRBJ2-5 and V is TRBV20-1; 11 bases are a match to TRBD2. V was pared by 6 bases and J by 4 bases, with 4 bases of the junction left unmatched. The CDR3 length is 13 residues. From germline, CDR1 is DFQATT and CDR2 SNEGSKA (reference sequence). The CDR3 sequence: CSAAGLAGETQYF. CDR3 DNA: TGCAGTGCCGCAGGACTAGCGGGAGAGACCCAGTACTTC.

This clonotype has a handful of counts. The rearrangement joins TRBV5-1 to TRBJ1-5, with 7 nucleotides matching TRBD1. Per the germline V gene, CDR1 is SGHRS and CDR2 is YFSETQ. This CDR3 contains 17 residues. The V segment lost 8 bases and the J segment 1 base; nucleotides outside the gene matches: 15. The DNA for the CDR3 is TGCGCCAGGCGGACAGGTTGGGACCCTGAGAGCAATCAGCCCCAGCATTTT. This translates into CARRTGWDPESNQPQHF.

Remarks on this clonotype: A much larger clone differs from this one at a single base, so this may be a read error. This chain links TRBV2 with TRBJ1-1; D gene ambiguous. The V end lost 6 bases, the J end lost 8 bases, and 19 bases lay between the germline ends. The CDR3 contains 14 residues. The germline V gene encodes CDR1 SNHLY and CDR2 FYNNEI. This CDR3 reads CASRAARRRGEAFF. CDR3 coding DNA: TGTGCCAGCAGGGCGGCTAGACGCCGGGGAGAAGCTTTCTTT.

This chain links TRBV7-2 with TRBJ1-1; tentatively, D is TRBD1 (5 bases). V was shortened by 1 base and J by 1 base, with 10 bases between the two germline ends. The germline V gene has CDR1 SGHTA and CDR2 FQGNSA. The CDR3 runs 15 residues. CDR3 amino acids: CASSLVAGRNTEAFF. Here the CDR3 DNA reads TGTGCCAGCAGCTTAGTTGCAGGGAGGAACACTGAAGCTTTCTTT.

This clonotype was seen at least ten times. The J gene is TRBJ2-5, the V gene TRBV2, with a possible D match to TRBD1 (6 bases). The CDR3 is made up of 13 amino acids. Trimming cost V 8 bases and J 0 bases, with 10 bases left between them. The germline V gene encodes CDR1 SNHLY and CDR2 FYNNEI. The CDR3 sequence is CASLTGNQETQYF. The DNA for the CDR3 is TGTGCCAGCCTGACAGGCAACCAAGAGACCCAGTACTTC.

This clonotype has more than one count but fewer than ten. The chain links TRBV2 to TRBJ1-5, with TRBD1 as a possible D gene (5 bases). This CDR3 has 14 amino acids. Germline V CDR1 and CDR2: SNHLY, FYNNEI. The V end lost 6 bases, the J end lost 5 bases, and 14 bases lay between the germline ends. Written as DNA, the CDR3 is TGTGCCAGCAGGAGAGGAGCAGGGTATCAGCCCCAGCATTTT. Translation gives CASRRGAGYQPQHF.

The rearrangement links TRBV29-1 to TRBJ1-2, with D uncertain. Germline CDR1 and CDR2: SQVTM and ANQGSEA. Trimming pared 6 bases from V and 8 bases from J, leaving 13 bases between. This CDR3 has 11 residues. The CDR3 loop is CSVRSAGGYTF. For the CDR3, the DNA is TGCAGCGTCCGATCTGCGGGGGGCTACACCTTC. Full variable domain (rest looked up from reference TRBV29-1 and TRBJ1-2): SAVISQKPSRDICQRGTSLTIQCQVDSQVTMMFWYRQQPGQSLTLIATANQGSEATYESGFVIDKFPISRPNLTFSTLTVSNMSPEDSSIYLCSVRSAGGYTFGSGTRLTVV.

There are many counts of this clonotype. J is TRBJ1-2 and V is TRBV10-3, with 7 bases matching TRBD1. The CDR3 covers 13 residues. CDR1 is ENHRY, CDR2 SYGVKD, per germline. Unmatched junction bases numbered 3, after V lost 0 bases and J lost 8 bases. Here the CDR3 reads CAISESTGLGYTF. CDR3 nucleotides: TGTGCCATCAGTGAGTCGACAGGGTTGGGCTACACCTTC.

This clonotype was found once. One base away lies a much larger clone, so this may be a sequencing read error. V usage is TRBV7-3 and J usage is TRBJ2-7, with D possibly TRBD2 on 5 matching bases. This CDR3 is 15 amino acids long. Germline V CDR1 and CDR2: SGHTA, FQGTGA. In DNA form, the CDR3 reads TGTGCCAGCAGCGTAGCCCCCGGCGGGCAGACCGAGCAGTGCTTC. Its protein is CASSVAPGGQTEQCF.

For this clonotype: The junction departs from the called germline gene at one end, perhaps through a read error. This sequence joins TRBV19 and TRBJ1-5; TRBD1 matches 7 bases. This CDR3 region has 15 residues. Germline-derived CDR1 and CDR2 are LNHDA and SQIVND (reference sequence). The CDR3: CTSSIVGQNNQPQHF. The CDR3 DNA reads TGTACCAGTAGTATAGTGGGACAGAACAATCAGCCCCAGCATTTT.

The V gene is TRBV7-3, the J gene TRBJ2-7; D may be TRBD1 (6 bases). V gave up 0 bases and J gave up 6 bases, with 15 bases separating them. CDR1 and CDR2 from the germline V gene are SGHTA and FQGTGA. The CDR3 is 15 residues long. CDR3 sequence: CASSLTTGGMREQYF. The DNA for the CDR3 is TGTGCCAGCAGCTTAACGACTGGGGGCATGCGCGAGCAGTACTTC. The entire variable domain, with the rest obtained from reference TRBV7-3 and TRBJ2-7, is as follows: GAGVSQTPSNKVTEKGKYVELRCDPISGHTALYWYRQSLGQGPEFLIYFQGTGAADDSGLPNDRFFAVRPEGSVSTLKIQRTERGDSAVYLCASSLTTGGMREQYFGPGTRLTVT.

The sample holds many counts of this clonotype. This chain links TRBV20-1 with TRBJ1-4, with no clear D. V was clipped by 6 bases and J by 6 bases, with 17 bases between them. The CDR3 is 14 residues long. The germline V gene has CDR1 DFQATT and CDR2 SNEGSKA (reference sequence). The CDR3 DNA is TGCAGTGCAGAGCGTACTTTGTCCGATGAAAAACTGTTTTTT. Translating it yields CSAERTLSDEKLFF.

V is TRBV7-8 and J is TRBJ1-6; 7 bases match TRBD1. J was trimmed by 15 bases and V by 6 bases; bases with no gene match: 5. Germline loops: CDR1 SGHVS, CDR2 FQNEAQ. The CDR3 length is 11 residues. The CDR3 reads CASSAGGFLHF. The CDR3 coding sequence is TGTGCCAGCAGTGCAGGGGGGTTCCTCCACTTT.

Many counts were recorded for this clonotype. J is TRBJ1-2 and V is TRBV29-1, with no clear D. The germline CDR1 and CDR2 sequences are SQVTM and ANQGSEA. The CDR3 has 13 amino acids. The V end lost 6 bases, the J end lost 8 bases, and 19 bases lay between the germline ends. CDR3 sequence: CSVPGRPSEGYTF. CDR3 DNA sequence: TGCAGCGTCCCAGGACGCCCCTCGGAAGGCTACACCTTC.

This clonotype was seen ten or more times. The CDR3 here is CASSTTVVGDSNQPQHF. CDR3 in DNA: TGTGCCAGTAGTACGACAGTTGTCGGGGATAGCAATCAGCCCCAGCATTTT. The J gene is TRBJ1-5, the V gene TRBV19; D may be TRBD1 (5 bases). Deletions cut 4 bases from V and 0 bases from J, with 16 bases between. The germline CDR1 and CDR2 sequences are LNHDA and SQIVND (reference sequence). The CDR3 contains 17 residues.

In this sample, this clonotype turned up many times. V usage is TRBV9 and J usage is TRBJ1-2; possibly TRBD1 for D (5 bases). The germline V and J ends were trimmed by 3 bases and 7 bases, with 13 bases remaining between them. In germline, CDR1 is SGDLS, CDR2 YYNGEE. The length of the CDR3 is 13 residues. CDR3: CASSDNQGGGYTF. The CDR3 DNA reads TGTGCCAGCAGCGATAACCAGGGCGGTGGCTACACCTTC.

This chain links TRBV5-6 with TRBJ1-1; 7 positions match TRBD1. V gave up 4 bases and J gave up 6 bases; unmatched junction bases: 9. CDR1 is SGHDT, CDR2 YYEEEE, per germline. The CDR3 loop spans 14 amino acids. CDR3 DNA: TGTGCCAGCAGCCGACAGGGCGTTTGGGCTGAAGCTTTCTTT. Its protein is CASSRQGVWAEAFF.

The V gene is TRBV20-1, the J gene TRBJ1-4; D is undetermined. Trimming shortened V by 0 bases and J by 5 bases, and 19 bases separated the two germline ends. CDR1 is DFQATT and CDR2 is SNEGSKA in the germline V gene (reference sequence). The CDR3 loop spans 17 amino acids. In nucleotides, the CDR3 is TGCAGTGCTAGAGACGGGGTGTCGGCAGCAAAGAATGAAAAACTGTTTTTT. Translation gives CSARDGVSAAKNEKLFF.

V usage is TRBV20-1 and J usage is TRBJ1-2; the D gene is possibly TRBD1 (6 bases). The CDR3 totals 13 residues. V was shortened by 7 bases and J by 5 bases, with 17 bases between the two germline ends. Germline CDR1 is DFQATT and CDR2 is SNEGSKA (reference sequence). CDR3: CSVTPPGAYGYTF. In DNA form, the CDR3 reads TGCAGTGTCACCCCCCCGGGGGCTTATGGCTACACCTTC.

The chain has TRBV10-2 and TRBJ1-2, with unresolved D. Trimming shortened V by 7 bases and J by 4 bases, and 22 bases separated the two germline ends. Germline V gives CDR1 WSHSY, CDR2 SAAADI. The CDR3 loop spans 16 amino acids. The DNA for the CDR3 is TGCGCCAGCACCCCCCTCGGCGCCTCCATTACCTATGGCTACACCTTC. Residues: CASTPLGASITYGYTF.

Of note for this clonotype: Mismatch with germline at one junction end may stem from a read error. This chain connects TRBV10-1 to TRBJ1-4, with TRBD1 matching 9 bases. The CDR3 loop spans 16 amino acids. CDR1 is WNHNN, CDR2 SYGVQD, per germline (reference sequence). The CDR3 DNA is TGTGCCATCAGTGGGGACAGGGAAGTGGGTAATGAAAAACTGTTTTTT. The encoded protein is CAISGDREVGNEKLFF.

This clonotype has only one observation. The chain uses TRBV6-6 and TRBJ2-5, with a possible D match to TRBD1 (5 bases). The V end was cut by 4 bases, the J end by 4 bases, with 10 bases between. CDR1 and CDR2 from the germline V gene are MNHNY and SVGAGI (reference sequence). This CDR3 is built from 13 residues. The CDR3 loop is CASSSLRGETQYF. CDR3 in DNA: TGTGCCAGCAGTTCCCTTAGGGGAGAGACCCAGTACTTC.

Details on this clonotype: One junction end does not reproduce the germline sequence, and a read error may be involved. V is TRBV25-1 and J is TRBJ1-6; D uncertain. There are 11 residues in the CDR3. CDR1 is MGHDK and CDR2 is SYGVNS in the germline V gene. The CDR3 DNA follows: TGTGACAGCAGTACTAATTCACCCCTCCACTTT. It is translated as CDSSTNSPLHF.

Points on this clonotype: A much larger clone differs by one base, so this may be a read error. The conserved phenylalanine or tryptophan normally closing the CDR3 is absent here, so this likely arose from a read error. This chain uses TRBV12-3 or TRBV12-4 with TRBJ2-7; 9 nucleotides align to TRBD2. J was trimmed by 2 bases and V by 6 bases; bases with no gene match: 8. The CDR3 is 15 residues long. Here the CDR3 DNA reads TGTGCCAGCAGCCCCCGGGGACTAGCACCCTACGAGCAGTACCTC. As protein: CASSPRGLAPYEQYL.

This clonotype was counted many times. The chain couples TRBV7-2 to TRBJ2-5, with D unresolved. Trimming took off 1 base at V and 2 bases at J, with 8 bases between the two ends. Germline V lookup: CDR1 SGHTA, CDR2 FQGNSA. This CDR3 has 14 residues. This chain's CDR3 is CASSLGAAQETQYF. The CDR3, as DNA: TGTGCCAGCAGCTTAGGTGCTGCACAAGAGACCCAGTACTTC.

The rearrangement uses TRBV29-1 and TRBJ2-7; TRBD2 agrees at 8 bases. Germline-derived CDR1 and CDR2 are SQVTM and ANQGSEA. The CDR3 runs 15 residues. V lost 6 bases and J lost 2; bases outside the gene matches: 12. The CDR3 loop reads CSVVTGTRRAYEQYF. CDR3 sequence (DNA): TGCAGCGTCGTCACCGGGACTAGAAGAGCCTACGAGCAGTACTTC.

In this sample, this clonotype turned up a few times. The CDR3 reads CATTRDRGVYEQYF. The CDR3 bases are TGTGCCACTACCCGGGACAGGGGCGTGTACGAGCAGTACTTC. J is TRBJ2-7 and V is TRBV10-3; TRBD1 matches at 10 bases. V dropped 10 bases and J dropped 4; count of bases not matched to a gene: 10. CDR1 is ENHRY and CDR2 is SYGVKD in the germline V gene. CDR3 length equals 14 residues.

The chain employs TRBV2 and TRBJ2-7; tentative D call: TRBD2 (6 bases). With 6 bases removed from V and 4 bases from J, the gap between germline ends came to 16 bases. Looked up from germline, CDR1 is SNHLY and CDR2 is FYNNEI. The CDR3 covers 14 residues. Written as DNA, the CDR3 is TGTGCCAGCAGAGGGGACGGAGGGCCTTACGAGCAGTACTTC. This codes for CASRGDGGPYEQYF.

The rearrangement joins TRBV7-8 to TRBJ2-5; D not resolved. The V gene's germline CDR1 is SGHVS and CDR2 FQNEAQ. Trimming pared 0 bases from V and 7 bases from J, leaving 15 bases between. CDR3 length: 15 amino acids. Written as DNA, the CDR3 is TGTGCCAGCAGCTTAGCGCTAGGCCGAGAAGGGACCCAGTACTTC. It specifies CASSLALGREGTQYF.

This clonotype appeared many times. J is TRBJ1-2 and V is TRBV29-1; 7 nucleotides align to TRBD1. The CDR3 covers 13 residues. Germline V gene sequence: CDR1 SQVTM, CDR2 ANQGSEA. V shed 0 bases and J 3 bases; nucleotides not matched to a gene: 1. Here the CDR3 reads CSVEDRGDYGYTF. The CDR3, as DNA: TGCAGCGTTGAAGACAGGGGGGACTATGGCTACACCTTC.